These 19 T cell receptor beta chains share one sample of origin, sequenced in a study of technical replicates of blood from several donors. Libraries were prepared by immunoSEQ multiplex PCR; TCRdb keeps only in-frame clonotypes and omits some of them. The sample carries tens of thousands of clones, around 93% recorded once. The sample was PBMCs. The receptors stem from a human donor in good health. Some clones in this sample may be carry-over from other donors' samples.

This chain connects TRBV7-2 to TRBJ2-3, with a weak D call TRBD2 (6 bases). The germline V gene has CDR1 SGHTA and CDR2 FQGNSA. With 1 base removed from V and 0 bases from J, the gap between germline ends came to 11 bases. This CDR3 spans 16 amino acids. This CDR3 reads CASSLDTAGSTDTQYF. The CDR3 DNA is TGTGCCAGCAGCTTAGATACAGCGGGTAGCACAGATACGCAGTATTTT.

The chain has TRBV6-1 and TRBJ1-1, with a weak D call TRBD1 (5 bases). The CDR3 runs 12 residues. Germline CDR1 MNHNS, CDR2 SASEGT. Trimming cost V 5 bases and J 13 bases, with 17 bases left between them. CDR3 region: CASSTAGTGFFF. The CDR3 DNA is TGTGCCAGCAGTACCGCGGGGACGGGGTTTTTCTTT.

This chain links TRBV29-1 with TRBJ2-1, with D unresolved. CDR1 is SQVTM, CDR2 ANQGSEA, per germline. Trimming stripped 5 bases from V and 6 bases from J, with 17 bases between. This CDR3 comprises 14 residues. Here the CDR3 DNA reads TGCAGCGTTCTCGAGTTTACGCGATCCAATGAGCAGTTCTTC. Protein product: CSVLEFTRSNEQFF.

The chain links TRBV4-3 to TRBJ1-2; D is undetermined. The CDR3 spans 13 residues. Germline V gene data show CDR1 as LGHNA and CDR2 as YSLEER. With 2 bases removed from V and 0 bases from J, the gap between germline ends came to 4 bases. The CDR3 here is CASSQSANYGYTF. The CDR3 DNA is TGCGCCAGCAGCCAATCCGCTAACTATGGCTACACCTTC.

V gene TRBV5-5 combines with J gene TRBJ1-2; 11 nucleotides line up with TRBD1. The CDR3 consists of 14 residues. CDR1 is SGHKS and CDR2 is YYEKEE in the germline V gene (reference sequence). J gave up 4 bases and V 3 bases, and 2 bases lay outside the gene matches. The CDR3 reads CASSWGQGGYGYTF. The CDR3 coding sequence is TGTGCCAGCAGCTGGGGACAGGGGGGCTATGGCTACACCTTC.

The rearrangement uses TRBV10-3 and TRBJ1-1; 7 bases align to TRBD1. Unmatched junction bases numbered 4, after V lost 3 bases and J lost 0 bases. CDR1 is ENHRY, CDR2 SYGVKD, per germline. The CDR3 spans 15 residues. The CDR3 here is CAISDGQVMNTEAFF. The CDR3 DNA reads TGTGCCATCAGTGATGGACAGGTCATGAACACTGAAGCTTTCTTT.

This chain links TRBV18 with TRBJ1-1; D not resolved. The CDR3 extends over 11 amino acids. Germline CDR1 is KGHSH and CDR2 is LQKENI. The V gene lost 8 bases and the J gene lost 6 bases, with 10 bases spanning the gap. Written as DNA, the CDR3 is TGTGCCAGCCAAGGGAGCGCTGAAGCTTTCTTT. Translation: CASQGSAEAFF.

The V gene is TRBV9, the J gene TRBJ2-1; D not certain. Trimming pared 6 bases from V and 6 bases from J, leaving 10 bases between. Germline CDR1 reads SGDLS; CDR2 reads YYNGEE. There are 12 residues in the CDR3. The CDR3, as DNA: TGTGCCAGCACCAACTCCATCAATGAGCAGTTCTTC. Protein: CASTNSINEQFF.

This chain connects TRBV25-1 to TRBJ2-2; TRBD1 agrees at 8 bases. Losses at the gene ends were 3 bases for V and 6 bases for J; bases not matched to a gene: 6. CDR1 MGHDK and CDR2 SYGVNS come from the germline V gene. CDR3 length equals 15 residues. CDR3 loop: CASSDGQGMAGELFF. DNA of the CDR3: TGTGCCAGCAGTGACGGACAGGGAATGGCCGGGGAGCTGTTTTTT.

This clone was seen only once. This chain joins TRBV9 and TRBJ1-1; TRBD1 aligns across 9 bases. The germline gives CDR1 SGDLS, CDR2 YYNGEE. The trim removed 1 base at V and 6 bases at J, leaving 4 bases unmatched. The length of the CDR3 is 14 residues. The CDR3 DNA follows: TGTGCCAGCAGCGTAAGTTGGGACAGGGCTGAAGCTTTCTTT. It specifies CASSVSWDRAEAFF.

V usage is TRBV25-1 and J usage is TRBJ1-2; the match to TRBD1 covers 7 bases. The CDR3 covers 14 residues. Germline V gene lookup returns CDR1 MGHDK and CDR2 SYGVNS. V shed 2 bases, J shed 2 bases, and the junction held 2 bases outside the gene matches. CDR3 residues: CASSEVRGNYGYTF. The CDR3 coding sequence is TGTGCCAGCAGTGAAGTCAGGGGGAACTATGGCTACACCTTC.

V is TRBV7-2 and J is TRBJ2-5; 14 bases map to TRBD2. Unmatched junction bases numbered 8, after V lost 5 bases and J lost 3 bases. Germline assignment: CDR1 SGHTA and CDR2 FQGNSA. The CDR3 contains 17 residues. The CDR3 loop reads CASSIGTSGGGKETQYF. The CDR3 DNA reads as TGTGCCAGCAGCATCGGGACTAGCGGGGGAGGAAAAGAGACCCAGTACTTC.

Many counts were recorded for this clone. The V gene is TRBV11-3, the J gene TRBJ2-1, with D unclear. Trimming took off 5 bases at V and 7 bases at J, with 24 bases between the two ends. The V gene's germline CDR1 is SGHNT and CDR2 YENEEA. The CDR3 sequence is 17 residues long. The chain's CDR3 is CASSLSRFGTPGNEQFF. The CDR3 nucleotides read TGTGCCAGCAGCCTCAGTCGGTTCGGCACCCCCGGGAATGAGCAGTTCTTC.

The chain uses TRBV7-9 and TRBJ2-5; possibly TRBD2 for D (5 bases). The CDR3 spans 14 residues. Trimming shortened V by 4 bases and J by 2 bases, and 11 bases separated the two germline ends. Per germline, CDR1 SEHNR and CDR2 FQNEAQ (reference sequence). The chain's CDR3 is CASSSRGRQETQYF. The CDR3 DNA is TGTGCCAGCAGCTCCCGAGGGAGACAAGAGACCCAGTACTTC.

The genes are TRBV29-1 and TRBJ2-3; the D is unclear. The CDR3 has 15 residues. V was shortened by 4 bases and J by 0 bases, with 14 bases between the two germline ends. Germline V CDR1 and CDR2: SQVTM, ANQGSEA. The CDR3 bases are TGCAGCGTTGTTCCTCCAGGCCCTAGCACAGATACGCAGTATTTT. It codes for CSVVPPGPSTDTQYF.

The chain links TRBV6-1 to TRBJ2-5; TRBD1 matches 9 bases. Germline assignment: CDR1 MNHNS and CDR2 SASEGT. The trim removed 10 bases at V and 4 bases at J, leaving 10 bases unmatched. This CDR3 comprises 14 residues. Here the CDR3 DNA reads TGTGCCACCAGAGAACAGGGGGCTAGAGAGACCCAGTACTTC. Translated, it gives CATREQGARETQYF.

CDR3 nucleotides: TGTGCCACGAAGACTAGCTACAATGAGCAGTTCTTC. Translation gives CATKTSYNEQFF. The rearrangement links TRBV4-2 to TRBJ2-1, with D possibly TRBD2 on 6 matching bases. Per germline, CDR1 LGHNA and CDR2 YNFKEQ. The CDR3 totals 12 residues. V gave up 10 bases and J gave up 3 bases, with 10 bases separating them.

The rearrangement joins TRBV4-1 to TRBJ1-6; tentative D call: TRBD1 (6 bases). V lost 0 bases, J lost 1 base, and 13 bases lay in between. CDR1 and CDR2 from the germline V gene are MGHRA and YSYEKL. CDR3 length: 18 amino acids. The CDR3 loop is CASSQDLAGESYNSPLHF. Written as DNA, the CDR3 is TGCGCCAGCAGCCAAGATCTGGCAGGGGAATCCTATAATTCACCCCTCCACTTT.

This clone was recorded once. The J gene is TRBJ2-7, the V gene TRBV7-9; TRBD1 matches 7 bases. The V gene's germline CDR1 is SEHNR and CDR2 FQNEAQ (reference sequence). With 5 bases clipped from V and 3 bases from J, the junction kept 4 bases outside the gene matches. The CDR3 sequence is 13 residues long. Written as DNA, the CDR3 is TGTGCCAGCAGCGCCGGGACAGACTACGAGCAGTACTTC. Its translation: CASSAGTDYEQYF.